Each of the 24 T cell receptor beta chains below was sequenced from the same sample in a study of T cell responses to AZD1222 COVID-19 vaccine. The data were produced by immunoSEQ multiplex PCR, yet TCRdb's version contains in-frame clones alone and is incomplete. Counted here are 100,000 to 110,000 clones, around 90% occurring once; the ten biggest clones make up 1.5% to 2%. The material was peripheral blood, obtained on day 0 of AZD1222 vaccination. The receptors were gathered from an adult in good health.

The chain uses TRBV15 and TRBJ1-2; perhaps TRBD1 as D (5 bases). Germline V lookup: CDR1 LNHNV, CDR2 YYDKDF (reference sequence). V dropped 9 bases and J dropped 8 bases, with 19 bases sitting between them. CDR3 length: 13 residues. The DNA of the CDR3 is TGTGCCACTTTAGCGTGGCAGGGAGGCGGCTACACCTTC. Translated: CATLAWQGGGYTF. Complete variable domain (other parts from reference TRBV15 and TRBJ1-2): DAMVIQNPRYQVTQFGKPVTLSCSQTLNHNVMYWYQQKSSQAPKLLFHYYDKDFNNEADTPDNFQSRRPNTSFCFLDIRSPGLGDTAMYLCATLAWQGGGYTFGSGTRLTVV.

This chain connects TRBV10-2 to TRBJ2-7; the match to TRBD2 covers 12 bases. Germline values: CDR1 WSHSY, CDR2 SAAADI. The CDR3 has 15 residues. V trimming: 3 bases; J trimming: 5 bases; junction bases outside the gene matches: 5. CDR3 sequence: CASSEGLAGTHEQYF. In nucleotides, the CDR3 is TGCGCCAGCAGTGAAGGACTAGCGGGAACCCACGAGCAGTACTTC.

The rearrangement links TRBV5-6 to TRBJ2-5; D unresolved. CDR3 size: 11 residues. Germline V gene sequence: CDR1 SGHDT, CDR2 YYEEEE. With 2 bases removed from V and 3 bases from J, the gap between germline ends came to 2 bases. The CDR3 DNA follows: TGTGCCAGCAGCTTCGAAGAGACCCAGTACTTC. Amino acids: CASSFEETQYF.

This rearrangement joins TRBV28 to TRBJ1-4, with D tentatively TRBD1 (5 bases). V lost 5 bases and J lost 0, with 7 bases in between. The CDR3 runs 14 residues. Germline CDR1 reads MDHEN; CDR2 reads SYDVKM. The CDR3 bases are TGTGCCAGCAGTGACAGTGCAACTAATGAAAAACTGTTTTTT. Residues: CASSDSATNEKLFF.

The chain carries TRBV28 and TRBJ2-3, with D perhaps matching TRBD2 (6 bases). Trimming removed 0 bases at V and 13 bases at J, with 17 bases between. The V gene's germline CDR1 is MDHEN and CDR2 SYDVKM. The CDR3 spans 14 residues. The chain's CDR3 is CASSLWGRRGPEYF. DNA for the CDR3: TGTGCCAGCAGTTTATGGGGACGGCGGGGCCCGGAGTATTTT.

The rearrangement uses TRBV30 and TRBJ2-7, with 7 bases lining up with TRBD2. V shed 5 bases and J 6 bases; nucleotides not matched to a gene: 10. The CDR3 consists of 13 residues. In germline, CDR1 is GTSNPN, CDR2 SVGIG (reference sequence). CDR3 sequence (DNA): TGTGCCTGGCTCGGGCGGGAGACTCCCGAGCAGTACTTC. Its protein product is CAWLGRETPEQYF.

J is TRBJ1-5 and V is TRBV19; D ambiguous. V was trimmed by 5 bases and J by 2 bases, leaving 10 bases between them. CDR3 length equals 14 residues. CDR1 and CDR2 from the germline V gene are LNHDA and SQIVND (reference sequence). The CDR3 coding sequence is TGTGCCAGTAGTGTTCAGTTCCGCAATCAGCCCCAGCATTTT. It translates to CASSVQFRNQPQHF.

This clone has a handful of counts. The rearrangement links TRBV15 to TRBJ2-7; the D gene could be TRBD1 or TRBD2 (5 bases each). CDR3 size: 14 residues. CDR1 and CDR2 from the germline V gene are LNHNV and YYDKDF (reference sequence). V was shortened by 0 bases and J by 7 bases, with 13 bases between the two germline ends. CDR3 in DNA: TGTGCCACCAGCAGAGATGGGACGAACGGGGAGCAGTACTTC. This codes for CATSRDGTNGEQYF. Filled out from reference TRBV15 and TRBJ2-7, the complete variable domain reads DAMVIQNPRYQVTQFGKPVTLSCSQTLNHNVMYWYQQKSSQAPKLLFHYYDKDFNNEADTPDNFQSRRPNTSFCFLDIRSPGLGDTAMYLCATSRDGTNGEQYFGPGTRLTVT.

This clone was recorded only once. The genes are TRBV11-2 and TRBJ2-7; 7 bases map to TRBD2. CDR1 is SGHAT, CDR2 FQNNGV, per germline. This CDR3 is built from 15 residues. V lost 4 bases to trimming and J lost 5 bases; unmatched junction nucleotides: 11. The CDR3 region is CASSSGGGPGDEQYF. CDR3 DNA: TGTGCCAGCAGCTCTGGGGGAGGGCCCGGCGACGAGCAGTACTTC. Filled out from reference TRBV11-2 and TRBJ2-7, the complete variable domain reads EAGVAQSPRYKIIEKRQSVAFWCNPISGHATLYWYQQILGQGPKLLIQFQNNGVVDDSQLPKDRFSAERLKGVDSTLKIQPAKLEDSAVYLCASSSGGGPGDEQYFGPGTRLTVT.

The gene calls are TRBV6-5 and TRBJ1-2; 10 bases align to TRBD1. This CDR3 is built from 15 residues. Looked up from germline, CDR1 is MNHEY and CDR2 is SVGAGI. Unmatched junction bases numbered 16, after V lost 10 bases and J lost 8 bases. CDR3 residues: CATRPTGTGESGYTF. CDR3 coding DNA: TGTGCCACCCGCCCGACCGGGACAGGGGAGTCGGGCTACACCTTC.

For the CDR3, the DNA is TGTGCCAGCAGGATACTAGCGGGAGGGACAGATACGCAGTATTTT. It is translated as CASRILAGGTDTQYF. The chain combines TRBV6-5 with TRBJ2-3; 13 bases map to TRBD2. Unmatched junction bases numbered 3, after V lost 6 bases and J lost 3 bases. This CDR3 is built from 15 residues. CDR1 and CDR2 from the germline V gene are MNHEY and SVGAGI.

V usage is TRBV28 and J usage is TRBJ2-7; a weak D match, TRBD2 (5 bases). The CDR3 runs to 12 residues. CDR1 is MDHEN, CDR2 SYDVKM, per germline. V dropped 7 bases and J dropped 6 bases, with 13 bases sitting between them. Here the CDR3 reads CASMDSVLEQYF. CDR3 nucleotide sequence: TGTGCCAGCATGGACTCGGTTCTCGAGCAGTACTTC.

The chain couples TRBV27 to TRBJ2-2; D remains ambiguous. This CDR3 is 14 amino acids long. The germline V gene has CDR1 MNHEY and CDR2 SMNVEV (reference sequence). V lost 5 bases and J 3 bases, leaving 10 bases between the germline ends. CDR3 DNA sequence: TGTGCCAGCAGTCCTACCTGGGACACCGGGGAGCTGTTTTTT. Translated, it gives CASSPTWDTGELFF.

The rearrangement uses TRBV11-2 and TRBJ2-1; 14 bases match TRBD2. The germline gives CDR1 SGHAT, CDR2 FQNNGV. The trim removed 4 bases at V and 7 bases at J, leaving 15 bases unmatched. The CDR3 runs 19 residues. The CDR3 DNA reads TGTGCCAGCAGCTCTCTTAACTATCCGGGACTAGCGGGAGTTAATGAGCAGTTCTTC. Translation: CASSSLNYPGLAGVNEQFF.

The V gene is TRBV6-5, the J gene TRBJ2-7, with 10 bases fitting TRBD1. This CDR3 has 15 residues. The junction had 11 bases not matched to a gene; V was cut back by 7 bases and J by 5 bases. The germline V gene has CDR1 MNHEY and CDR2 SVGAGI. Here the CDR3 reads CASNAATGQGNEQYF. Written as DNA, the CDR3 is TGTGCCAGCAACGCAGCCACGGGACAGGGGAACGAGCAGTACTTC.

This chain joins TRBV10-3 and TRBJ2-2; D is ambiguous. Germline values: CDR1 ENHRY, CDR2 SYGVKD. The CDR3 runs 12 residues. V lost 8 bases and J 2 bases, leaving 6 bases between the germline ends. This CDR3 reads CAIAINTGELFF. CDR3 in DNA: TGTGCCATCGCGATTAACACCGGGGAGCTGTTTTTT.

The rearrangement links TRBV29-1 to TRBJ2-1; 9 bases align to TRBD2. V was pared by 7 bases and J by 4 bases, with 11 bases of the junction left unmatched. Germline V gene data show CDR1 as SQVTM and CDR2 as ANQGSEA. The CDR3 length is 15 residues. Here the CDR3 reads CSATHRTSEYNEQFF. DNA for the CDR3: TGCAGCGCTACACATCGGACTAGCGAATACAATGAGCAGTTCTTC.

CDR3 amino acids: CATSRDEAGRDTEAFF. CDR3 sequence (DNA): TGTGCCACCAGCAGAGACGAGGCCGGTAGGGACACTGAAGCTTTCTTT. The gene calls are TRBV15 and TRBJ1-1, with D unclear. Germline CDR1 is LNHNV and CDR2 is YYDKDF (reference sequence). The CDR3 is 16 amino acids. Trimming took off 0 bases at V and 3 bases at J, with 14 bases between the two ends.

This clone was recorded only once. The chain joins TRBV6-1 to TRBJ2-7, with D possibly matching TRBD2 (7 bases). Trimming shortened V by 7 bases and J by 0 bases, and 16 bases separated the two germline ends. CDR3 length: 15 amino acids. Looked up from germline, CDR1 is MNHNS and CDR2 is SASEGT. CDR3 DNA: TGTGCCAGCACTCCTAGCGGACAGAGCTCCTACGAGCAGTACTTC. Its translation is CASTPSGQSSYEQYF.

The chain couples TRBV5-4 to TRBJ2-3; D possibly corresponds to TRBD2 (6 bases). The V and J ends lost 2 bases and 1 base respectively, with 14 bases between them. The CDR3 loop spans 16 amino acids. Germline V CDR1 and CDR2: SGHNT, YYREEE (reference sequence). The CDR3 nucleotides are TGTGCCAGCAGCTTAGGAGGGGCCCGAGGCACAGATACGCAGTATTTT. Amino acid sequence: CASSLGGARGTDTQYF.

The V gene is TRBV5-1, the J gene TRBJ1-2; the match to TRBD1 covers 8 bases. The V gene's germline CDR1 is SGHRS and CDR2 YFSETQ. CDR3 length: 13 residues. The J segment lost 7 bases and the V segment lost 3 bases, leaving 5 bases of the junction unmatched. CDR3 amino acids: CASSWSTGGGYTF. The CDR3 DNA is TGCGCCAGCAGCTGGAGTACAGGGGGTGGCTACACCTTC.

In DNA form, the CDR3 reads TGCAGTGCTAGTGAGTCCGGGACAGGATATGGCTACACCTTC. It yields the protein CSASESGTGYGYTF. The chain links TRBV20-1 to TRBJ1-2, with 8 bases matching TRBD1. V shed 3 bases, J shed 5 bases, and the junction held 8 bases outside the gene matches. Germline assignment: CDR1 DFQATT and CDR2 SNEGSKA (reference sequence). The CDR3 has 14 amino acids.

A note on this clone: Within the sample, other DNA sequences also encode this same CDR3. V and J are TRBV27 and TRBJ2-7; D ambiguous. The germline V gene has CDR1 MNHEY and CDR2 SMNVEV (reference sequence). V gave up 5 bases and J gave up 4 bases, with 9 bases separating them. The CDR3 totals 12 residues. CDR3 residues: CASSPSSYEQYF. As DNA, the CDR3 is TGTGCCAGCAGTCCATCTTCGTACGAGCAGTACTTC.

J is TRBJ1-1 and V is TRBV5-1; D call uncertain. V dropped 1 base and J dropped 6 bases, with 19 bases sitting between them. This CDR3 is 16 amino acids long. Looked up from germline, CDR1 is SGHRS and CDR2 is YFSETQ. The CDR3 nucleotides are TGCGCCAGCAGCTTGAAACGGGGATTAAGTAGGCCTGAAGCTTTCTTT. Protein: CASSLKRGLSRPEAFF.